This entry is about one T cell receptor (beta chain). This record comes from a study of cytotoxic CD8 clonotypes in ibrutinib-treated CLL. Turning to the study itself: On average, approximately 95,000 productive rearrangements and a few hundred thousand productive templates per sample.

This table comes from immunoSEQ multiplex PCR, and its TCRdb copy is limited to in-frame clones, with some not included. In the table there are roughly 170,000 clones, less than 85% of which are singletons. The CDR3 is made up of 15 amino acids. Trimming cost V 0 bases and J 3 bases; bases outside gene matches: 4. The germline V gene encodes CDR1 SGHRS and CDR2 YFSETQ. The chain has TRBV5-1 and TRBJ1-2, with TRBD1 matching over 8 bases. The source is a human donor with chronic lymphocytic leukemia. Sequenced material: PBMCs, taken after 24 months of ibrutinib treatment. In nucleotides, the CDR3 is TGCGCCAGCAGCTTGGTCGGACAGGGATACTATGGCTACACCTTC. As protein: CASSLVGQGYYGYTF.